These 29 T cell receptor beta chains were sequenced from one sample in a study of response to subunit inactivated influenza vaccine. MiXCR, run by TCRdb on the RT-PCR reads, gives a single entry per CDR3 protein. In the table there are more than 450,000 distinct CDR3 sequences, approximately 11% of which are singletons. These data were also filed under a second study, of T cells expressing NK-cell markers. From that second work: In generating TCR beta cDNA, 5'RACE template switching with UMIs was used.

The sequenced sample was PBMCs from blood, obtained on the day of vaccination. These receptors were obtained from a man aged 50 to 60 who received an inactivated influenza vaccine.

This clonotype has more than one count but fewer than ten. The chain employs TRBV7-9 and TRBJ2-7, with 11 bases fitting TRBD2. Trimming at V came to 2 bases and at J to 5 bases, leaving 8 bases not matched to a gene. This CDR3 contains 16 residues. In germline, CDR1 is SEHNR, CDR2 FQNEAQ (reference sequence). The CDR3: CASSLLGLAGLDEQYF. Here the CDR3 DNA reads TGTGCCAGCAGCTTACTCGGACTAGCGGGTCTTGACGAGCAGTACTTC.

This clonotype was found a few times. J is TRBJ1-2 and V is TRBV6-1, with TRBD1 matching over 7 bases. This CDR3 contains 14 residues. Germline CDR1 MNHNS, CDR2 SASEGT. J lost 0 bases, V lost 8 bases, and 6 bases had no gene match. The CDR3 bases are TGTGCCAGCCGACAGGGCAGAACTAACTATGGCTACACCTTC. Its protein is CASRQGRTNYGYTF.

This clonotype appeared a few times. This rearrangement joins TRBV5-1 to TRBJ2-7; no firm D call. This CDR3 is built from 15 residues. Per germline, CDR1 SGHRS and CDR2 YFSETQ. V gave up 2 bases and J gave up 4 bases, with 16 bases separating them. The CDR3 DNA follows: TGCGCCAGCAGCTTCGGCAGCTCTATGAGATACGAGCAGTACTTC. This gives the protein CASSFGSSMRYEQYF.

This clonotype was counted between two and nine times. This chain joins TRBV5-1 and TRBJ2-7; 9 positions agree with TRBD2. Germline lookup yields CDR1 SGHRS and CDR2 YFSETQ. Germline trimming cut 4 bases from V and 2 bases from J; bases unmatched to any gene: 10. This CDR3 is 16 amino acids long. CDR3 amino acids: CASSPPLAGGTYEQYF. In DNA form, the CDR3 reads TGCGCCAGCAGCCCCCCACTGGCGGGGGGGACCTACGAGCAGTACTTC.

The rearrangement joins TRBV5-1 to TRBJ2-2; 9 positions agree with TRBD1. Germline V gene data show CDR1 as SGHRS and CDR2 as YFSETQ. Germline trimming cut 3 bases from V and 6 bases from J; bases unmatched to any gene: 6. CDR3 length equals 15 residues. CDR3 nucleotide sequence: TGCGCCAGCAGCTCGCCGGGACAGGGACCCGGGGAGCTGTTTTTT. This sequence encodes CASSSPGQGPGELFF.

This clonotype turned up a few times. The chain couples TRBV6-1 to TRBJ2-3; D may be TRBD1 or TRBD2 (6 bases each). V lost 6 bases to trimming and J lost 4 bases, with 14 bases between them. The CDR3 spans 14 residues. Germline loops: CDR1 MNHNS, CDR2 SASEGT. The CDR3 DNA sequence: TGTGCCAGCAGAAGGAGGGGGGCAGCAGATACGCAGTATTTT. Protein product: CASRRRGAADTQYF.

This clonotype was observed many times. The chain links TRBV20-1 to TRBJ2-3, with D perhaps matching TRBD1 (6 bases). CDR3 length: 12 residues. V dropped 6 bases and J dropped 6 bases, with 13 bases sitting between them. Germline V gene lookup returns CDR1 DFQATT and CDR2 SNEGSKA (reference sequence). The CDR3 loop is CSAPPQGDTQYF. The CDR3 region has the DNA TGCAGTGCCCCCCCCCAGGGGGATACGCAGTATTTT.

This chain links TRBV10-3 with TRBJ2-7; D remains ambiguous. This CDR3 contains 12 residues. The ends were cut back, 0 bases at V and 7 bases at J, with 7 bases in the middle. Germline loops: CDR1 ENHRY, CDR2 SYGVKD. The CDR3 sequence: CAISESMWEQYF. The CDR3 DNA follows: TGTGCCATCAGTGAGTCGATGTGGGAGCAGTACTTC.

J is TRBJ2-5 and V is TRBV4-2; D possibly matches TRBD1 or TRBD2 (6 bases each). Per the germline V gene, CDR1 is LGHNA and CDR2 is YNFKEQ. The CDR3 consists of 15 residues. Trimming cost V 0 bases and J 5 bases, with 13 bases left between them. This CDR3 is CASSQEEGDGETQYF. Here the CDR3 DNA reads TGTGCCAGCAGCCAAGAGGAGGGGGATGGGGAGACCCAGTACTTC.

The gene calls are TRBV6-1 and TRBJ2-1, with 7 bases matching TRBD1. The germline V gene has CDR1 MNHNS and CDR2 SASEGT. This CDR3 has 14 residues. Germline trimming cut 3 bases from V and 12 bases from J; bases unmatched to any gene: 11. This CDR3 reads CASSDTGVTMRQFF. Here the CDR3 DNA reads TGTGCCAGCAGTGATACAGGGGTTACAATGAGGCAGTTCTTC.

The table lists this clonotype with a few counts. The rearrangement uses TRBV12-3 or TRBV12-4 and TRBJ2-6; no definite D call. The germline V and J ends were trimmed by 5 bases and 0 bases, with 17 bases remaining between them. The CDR3 sequence is 18 residues long. This CDR3 is CASSGTSFIGSGANVLTF. The DNA for the CDR3 is TGTGCCAGCAGTGGAACTTCTTTCATTGGCTCTGGGGCCAACGTCCTGACTTTC.

The CDR3 coding sequence is TGTGCCAGCACTAGTCCGGGACGAATATACGAGCAGTACTTC. Translating it yields CASTSPGRIYEQYF. This chain connects TRBV28 to TRBJ2-7, with D tentatively TRBD1 or TRBD2 (5 bases each). This CDR3 has 14 amino acids. The germline V gene encodes CDR1 MDHEN and CDR2 SYDVKM. V was cut by 7 bases and J by 4 bases, with 17 bases left in between. The whole variable domain, remainder taken from reference TRBV28 and TRBJ2-7, is DVKVTQSSRYLVKRTGEKVFLECVQDMDHENMFWYRQDPGLGLRLIYFSYDVKMKEKGDIPEGYSVSREKKERFSLILESASTNQTSMYLCASTSPGRIYEQYFGPGTRLTVT.

This clonotype was found a few times. The V and J genes are TRBV5-1 and TRBJ2-3; D possibly corresponds to TRBD1 (6 bases). The CDR3 is 14 residues long. V was cut by 5 bases and J by 4 bases, with 14 bases left in between. Looked up from germline, CDR1 is SGHRS and CDR2 is YFSETQ. Here the CDR3 DNA reads TGCGCCAGCAGGACAGGTCAACGCGCAGATACGCAGTATTTT. Translation: CASRTGQRADTQYF.

The CDR3 protein is CASSSEPGLAFGLAKNIQYF. The CDR3 coding sequence is TGTGCCAGCAGCTCAGAGCCGGGACTAGCGTTTGGGTTAGCCAAAAACATTCAGTACTTC. The rearrangement joins TRBV12-1 to TRBJ2-4; TRBD2 is taken as the D call from the table, unchecked against the DNA. TRBV12-1 is a known pseudogene. CDR3 length equals 20 residues.

This chain connects TRBV12-3 or TRBV12-4 to TRBJ2-1, with D unresolved. This CDR3 is built from 12 residues. Deletions cut 2 bases from V and 6 bases from J, with 5 bases between. CDR3 sequence (DNA): TGTGCCAGCAGTTTACTAGTCAATGAGCAGTTCTTC. Amino acid sequence: CASSLLVNEQFF.

This clonotype turned up a few times. The rearrangement joins TRBV15 to TRBJ1-4; D may be TRBD1 (6 bases). V shed 1 base and J shed 6 bases, with 15 bases lying between them. CDR1 LNHNV and CDR2 YYDKDF come from the germline V gene (reference sequence). CDR3 length: 16 amino acids. The CDR3 DNA reads TGTGCCACCAGCAGAGCGGTAGGGGGATCAGATGAAAAACTGTTTTTT. It yields the protein CATSRAVGGSDEKLFF.

The J gene is TRBJ2-1, the V gene TRBV5-1; TRBD2 is a possible D gene (7 bases). The CDR3 consists of 16 residues. CDR1 is SGHRS and CDR2 is YFSETQ in the germline V gene. V shed 2 bases and J shed 5 bases, with 17 bases lying between them. The DNA for the CDR3 is TGCGCCAGCAGCTTACAGGGCAGCGGGGCGAACAATGAGCAGTTCTTC. Its translation is CASSLQGSGANNEQFF. Looking up the rest from reference TRBV5-1 and TRBJ2-1 gives the full variable domain: KAGVTQTPRYLIKTRGQQVTLSCSPISGHRSVSWYQQTPGQGLQFLFEYFSETQRNKGNFPGRFSGRQFSNSRSEMNVSTLELGDSALYLCASSLQGSGANNEQFFGPGTRLTVL.

In this sample, this clonotype turned up a few times. The CDR3 loop is CASSPNQGPAFF. The CDR3 nucleotides read TGTGCCAGCAGCCCGAATCAGGGGCCAGCTTTCTTT. V usage is TRBV11-2 and J usage is TRBJ1-1; the D gene is possibly TRBD1 (6 bases). Germline V lookup: CDR1 SGHAT, CDR2 FQNNGV. Between the trimmed V and J ends, which lost 5 bases and 10 bases, there was a span of 14 bases. The CDR3 is 12 residues long.

The V call is TRBV14, the J call TRBJ2-1, with 13 bases that match TRBD2. CDR1 is SGHDN and CDR2 is FVKESK in the germline V gene. V lost 2 bases, J lost 12 bases, and 10 bases stayed unmatched. The CDR3 is made up of 16 amino acids. This CDR3 is CASSQLTGLAGTAQFF. The CDR3 DNA sequence: TGTGCCAGCAGCCAATTAACGGGACTAGCGGGGACCGCGCAGTTCTTC.

This clonotype was seen repeatedly, ten times or more. This rearrangement joins TRBV7-2 to TRBJ2-7; D ambiguous. The CDR3 spans 14 residues. Germline assignment: CDR1 SGHTA and CDR2 FQGNSA. Trimming took off 3 bases at V and 0 bases at J, with 9 bases between the two ends. The CDR3 protein is CASSFQENSYEQYF. The DNA of the CDR3 is TGTGCCAGCAGCTTCCAGGAGAACTCCTACGAGCAGTACTTC.

This clonotype was recorded a few times. The genes are TRBV5-1 and TRBJ2-7, with 9 bases identical to TRBD2. Per germline, CDR1 SGHRS and CDR2 YFSETQ. This CDR3 contains 13 residues. V shed 6 bases, J shed 0 bases, and the junction held 1 base outside the gene matches. The CDR3 DNA reads as TGCGCCAGCAAGACTAGCGGCTCCTACGAGCAGTACTTC. Translation: CASKTSGSYEQYF. The whole variable domain, remainder taken from reference TRBV5-1 and TRBJ2-7, is KAGVTQTPRYLIKTRGQQVTLSCSPISGHRSVSWYQQTPGQGLQFLFEYFSETQRNKGNFPGRFSGRQFSNSRSEMNVSTLELGDSALYLCASKTSGSYEQYFGPGTRLTVT.

The V and J genes are TRBV12-3 or TRBV12-4 and TRBJ2-7; maybe TRBD1 (6 bases). There are 15 residues in the CDR3. Trimming cost V 4 bases and J 0 bases, with 13 bases left between them. CDR3 nucleotide sequence: TGTGCCAGCAGTTCGACAGGAACGAGCTCCTACGAGCAGTACTTC. Its protein is CASSSTGTSSYEQYF.

This clonotype was seen many times. The chain recombines TRBV5-1 with TRBJ2-5; D unresolved. Per germline, CDR1 SGHRS and CDR2 YFSETQ. The ends were cut back, 0 bases at V and 5 bases at J, with 2 bases in the middle. This CDR3 is built from 11 residues. CDR3 in amino acids: CASSLDETQYF. CDR3 DNA: TGCGCCAGCAGCTTGGACGAGACCCAGTACTTC.

This clonotype was found many times. This rearrangement joins TRBV7-9 to TRBJ2-1; no definite D call. Trimming shortened V by 1 base and J by 8 bases, and 9 bases separated the two germline ends. CDR3 size: 13 residues. Germline assignment: CDR1 SEHNR and CDR2 FQNEAQ (reference sequence). This chain's CDR3 is CASSLGTVDEQFF. Written as DNA, the CDR3 is TGTGCCAGCAGCTTAGGGACCGTTGATGAGCAGTTCTTC.

This clonotype has more than one count but fewer than ten. The chain is built from TRBV13 and TRBJ2-3, with TRBD2 identical over 11 bases. Trimming removed 4 bases from V and 2 bases from J; junction bases left unmatched: 5. The CDR3 covers 16 residues. Germline values: CDR1 PRHDT, CDR2 FYEKMQ (reference sequence). CDR3 sequence (DNA): TGTGCCAGCAGCTCTCAACTAGCGGGAGACACAGATACGCAGTATTTT. Its translation: CASSSQLAGDTDTQYF.

The sample holds a few counts of this clonotype. The chain links TRBV6-2 or TRBV6-3 to TRBJ2-5; 7 bases map to TRBD1. This CDR3 has 15 amino acids. The germline V gene encodes CDR1 MNHEY and CDR2 SVGEGT. V was clipped by 7 bases and J by 1 base; unmatched bases: 9. CDR3 sequence reads: CASISPGDSQETQYF. The CDR3 DNA sequence: TGTGCCAGCATCAGCCCCGGGGACAGCCAAGAGACCCAGTACTTC.

The rearrangement uses TRBV3-1 and TRBJ2-3; no firm D call. The CDR3 extends over 14 amino acids. Germline CDR1 and CDR2: LGHDT and YNNKEL (reference sequence). V lost 1 base, J lost 5 bases, and 10 bases lay in between. The CDR3: CASSQGGRQDTQYF. CDR3 nucleotide sequence: TGTGCCAGCAGCCAAGGAGGTAGGCAAGATACGCAGTATTTT.

This clonotype has ten or more counts. The chain carries TRBV7-8 and TRBJ2-4; TRBD1 matches at 7 bases. This CDR3 region has 18 residues. Germline V lookup: CDR1 SGHVS, CDR2 FQNEAQ. J was trimmed by 5 bases and V by 5 bases; bases with no gene match: 18. CDR3 loop: CASSVRDRSFQRQNIQYF. The DNA of the CDR3 is TGTGCCAGCAGCGTCCGGGACAGAAGTTTCCAACGCCAAAACATTCAGTACTTC. The complete variable domain, with remaining parts taken from reference TRBV7-8 and TRBJ2-4, reads GAGVSQSPRYKVAKRGQDVALRCDPISGHVSLFWYQQALGQGPEFLTYFQNEAQLDKSGLPSDRFFAERPEGSVSTLKIQRTQQEDSAVYLCASSVRDRSFQRQNIQYFGAGTRLSVL.

This clonotype has ten or more counts. V and J are TRBV5-1 and TRBJ2-1; D is uncertain. Germline loops: CDR1 SGHRS, CDR2 YFSETQ. The germline V and J ends were trimmed by 1 base and 8 bases, with 7 bases remaining between them. There are 12 residues in the CDR3. The DNA of the CDR3 is TGCGCCAGCAGCTTGTATTCGGATGAGCAGTTCTTC. This sequence encodes CASSLYSDEQFF.